The 22 T cell receptor beta chains below come from one sample, sequenced in a study of immune cell composition in non-small cell lung cancer. The table came from immunoSEQ multiplex PCR; TCRdb's copy has only in-frame clones and leaves some out. The sample includes around 9,700 clones, about 63% of them seen just once. The source material was lung tumor tissue. The origin of the receptors is a human donor with non-small cell lung cancer.

The V call is TRBV5-6, the J call TRBJ1-4; D perhaps matches TRBD1 (5 bases). This CDR3 spans 14 amino acids. The V end lost 0 bases, the J end lost 9 bases, and 12 bases lay between the germline ends. Germline lookup yields CDR1 SGHDT and CDR2 YYEEEE. CDR3 DNA sequence: TGTGCCAGCAGCTTGGCCGGGGGTAAGAAAAAACTGTTTTTT. Amino acid sequence: CASSLAGGKKKLFF.

The V gene is TRBV7-2, the J gene TRBJ1-2; TRBD1 might be the D (6 bases). Trimming took off 2 bases at V and 3 bases at J, with 10 bases between the two ends. CDR1 is SGHTA, CDR2 FQGNSA, per germline. The CDR3 sequence is 14 residues long. The CDR3 nucleotides read TGTGCCAGCAGCTTACCGGGGGCGGACTATGGCTACACCTTC. Translation: CASSLPGADYGYTF.

In this sample, this clone turned up a few times. The chain uses TRBV7-2 and TRBJ1-5, with D uncertain. V was pared by 1 base and J by 9 bases, with 10 bases between. The germline V gene has CDR1 SGHTA and CDR2 FQGNSA. The CDR3 consists of 13 residues. The CDR3 bases are TGTGCCAGCAGCTTAGTGGGGTTGTGGCCCCAGCATTTT. This translates into CASSLVGLWPQHF.

The chain has TRBV11-3 and TRBJ2-5; TRBD1 might be the D (7 bases). V gave up 2 bases and J gave up 5 bases, with 24 bases separating them. The CDR3 covers 18 residues. The V gene's germline CDR1 is SGHNT and CDR2 YENEEA. For the CDR3, the DNA is TGTGCCAGCAGCTTAAGACAGGGACTCGTTAACTATTGGGAGACCCAGTACTTC. It codes for CASSLRQGLVNYWETQYF.

The genes are TRBV28 and TRBJ2-3; D may be TRBD2 (7 bases). V gave up 8 bases and J gave up 6 bases, with 21 bases separating them. The CDR3 covers 15 residues. Germline V lookup: CDR1 MDHEN, CDR2 SYDVKM. The CDR3 region has the DNA TGTGCCAGCGACGAGGTGGGGGGGGCGCATGATACGCAGTATTTT. This encodes CASDEVGGAHDTQYF.

The genes are TRBV18 and TRBJ1-6; TRBD1 matches at 8 bases. CDR1 and CDR2 (germline): KGHSH, LQKENI. The CDR3 contains 17 residues. J gave up 5 bases and V 2 bases, and 8 bases lay outside the gene matches. The CDR3: CASSPIPQGANNSPLHF. The CDR3 DNA reads TGTGCCAGCTCACCAATTCCTCAGGGGGCCAATAATTCACCCCTCCACTTT.

V and J are TRBV15 and TRBJ2-2; D might be TRBD2 (5 bases). CDR1 and CDR2 from the germline V gene are LNHNV and YYDKDF (reference sequence). This CDR3 comprises 15 residues. V lost 5 bases to trimming and J lost 1 base, with 11 bases between them. The CDR3 nucleotides are TGTGCCACCAGCGAGGGAATTCTGAACACCGGGGAGCTGTTTTTT. As protein: CATSEGILNTGELFF.

A few counts support this clone. The chain joins TRBV5-1 to TRBJ1-1, with D possibly matching TRBD1 (5 bases). Germline CDR1 reads SGHRS; CDR2 reads YFSETQ. V was shortened by 3 bases and J by 3 bases, with 21 bases between the two germline ends. This CDR3 has 17 amino acids. In DNA, the CDR3 is TGCGCCAGCAGCTCCCGTCCGAGGGGAGTTCAGCACACTGAAGCTTTCTTT. This codes for CASSSRPRGVQHTEAFF.

In its sample, this clone was seen a few times. The genes are TRBV4-2 and TRBJ2-7; no reliable D call. CDR3 length: 13 residues. Germline CDR1 is LGHNA and CDR2 is YNFKEQ. Trimming took 1 base from V and 6 from J, leaving 10 bases between them. CDR3 protein: CASSQVGGSEQYF. The CDR3 DNA reads as TGTGCCAGCAGCCAAGTCGGCGGTAGCGAGCAGTACTTC.

The rearrangement links TRBV7-8 to TRBJ1-2; D possibly corresponds to TRBD1 (5 bases). Deletions cut 4 bases from V and 2 bases from J, with 14 bases between. Germline CDR1 reads SGHVS; CDR2 reads FQNEAQ. The CDR3 contains 15 residues. CDR3 in amino acids: CASSSGGLVNYGYTF. In DNA form, the CDR3 reads TGTGCCAGCAGCTCCGGGGGGTTGGTAAACTATGGCTACACCTTC.

The V call is TRBV7-6, the J call TRBJ2-3; the D gene could be TRBD1 or TRBD2 (5 bases each). V was shortened by 5 bases and J by 5 bases, with 14 bases between the two germline ends. The V gene's germline CDR1 is SGHVS and CDR2 FNYEAQ. The CDR3 spans 14 residues. The CDR3 loop reads CASSPTLGGDTQYF. The CDR3 coding sequence is TGTGCCAGCAGCCCAACCCTTGGGGGAGATACGCAGTATTTT.

V usage is TRBV9 and J usage is TRBJ2-5, with D possibly called TRBD1 or TRBD2 (6 bases each). The CDR3 covers 13 residues. The V end lost 2 bases, the J end lost 5 bases, and 10 bases lay between the germline ends. The germline CDR1 and CDR2 sequences are SGDLS and YYNGEE. The DNA of the CDR3 is TGTGCCAGCAGCGTGGGGGGCCGGGAGACCCAGTACTTC. Translation: CASSVGGRETQYF.

The genes are TRBV9 and TRBJ2-4; maybe TRBD2 (6 bases). Germline assignment: CDR1 SGDLS and CDR2 YYNGEE. Trimming stripped 2 bases from V and 9 bases from J, with 15 bases between. This CDR3 is built from 14 residues. CDR3: CASSVGGLEIIQYF. The CDR3 nucleotides are TGTGCCAGCAGCGTGGGGGGTCTGGAAATCATTCAGTACTTC.

The chain joins TRBV27 to TRBJ1-4; TRBD1 might be the D (5 bases). Between the trimmed V and J ends, which lost 6 bases and 8 bases, there was a span of 19 bases. The CDR3 loop spans 15 amino acids. Germline CDR1 is MNHEY and CDR2 is SMNVEV (reference sequence). In DNA, the CDR3 is TGTGCCAGCAGCTTAACGGGACTGCCGCTGGAAAAACTGTTTTTT. This gives the protein CASSLTGLPLEKLFF.

The rearrangement uses TRBV6-5 and TRBJ1-5; TRBD1 matches 8 bases. V shed 0 bases and J 4 bases; nucleotides not matched to a gene: 2. The CDR3 length is 15 residues. Looked up from germline, CDR1 is MNHEY and CDR2 is SVGAGI. The CDR3 here is CASSYSRDRNQPQHF. CDR3 DNA: TGTGCCAGCAGTTACTCGAGGGACAGGAATCAGCCCCAGCATTTT.

The rearrangement uses TRBV6-1 and TRBJ1-5; TRBD1 might be the D (5 bases). The germline CDR1 and CDR2 sequences are MNHNS and SASEGT. Trimming took off 3 bases at V and 5 bases at J, with 8 bases between the two ends. This CDR3 spans 13 amino acids. This CDR3 reads CASSDVGDQPQHF. As DNA, the CDR3 is TGTGCCAGCAGTGATGTAGGGGATCAGCCCCAGCATTTT.

In its sample, this clone ranks as medium-sized. V gene TRBV7-8 combines with J gene TRBJ2-3; TRBD2 matches 8 bases. CDR1 and CDR2 from the germline V gene are SGHVS and FQNEAQ. The CDR3 runs to 16 residues. V dropped 3 bases and J dropped 0; count of bases not matched to a gene: 5. CDR3 nucleotide sequence: TGTGCCAGCAGCTTGTCGGGGGGGGCTAGCACAGATACGCAGTATTTT. Its translation is CASSLSGGASTDTQYF.

V and J are TRBV4-2 and TRBJ2-5; D remains unclear. The CDR3 contains 16 residues. In germline, CDR1 is LGHNA, CDR2 YNFKEQ. V lost 3 bases and J lost 2, with 16 bases in between. The CDR3 DNA is TGTGCCAGCAGCCAGAAGGGTAACCTTGGTCAAGAGACCCAGTACTTC. It translates to CASSQKGNLGQETQYF.

This clone was found once. V usage is TRBV7-3 and J usage is TRBJ2-1; TRBD1 aligns across 7 bases. There are 14 residues in the CDR3. The junction had 4 bases not matched to a gene; V was cut back by 5 bases and J by 3 bases. Germline V gene data show CDR1 as SGHTA and CDR2 as FQGTGA. This CDR3 reads CASSPRQGYNEQFF. The CDR3 DNA is TGTGCCAGCAGCCCCAGACAGGGCTACAATGAGCAGTTCTTC.

A few counts support this clone. The CDR3 loop is CAGSPYNEQFF. As DNA, the CDR3 is TGTGCGGGTAGCCCCTACAATGAGCAGTTCTTC. The rearrangement uses TRBV12-2 and TRBJ2-1; TRBD2 reflects the table's D call only, with no check against the DNA. TRBV12-2 is an annotated pseudogene. This CDR3 region has 11 residues.

The chain employs TRBV29-1 and TRBJ1-1; D call uncertain. Germline assignment: CDR1 SQVTM and CDR2 ANQGSEA. Trimming took 6 bases from V and 5 from J, leaving 10 bases between them. The CDR3 runs to 11 residues. The CDR3 DNA reads TGCAGCGTCCTCTCCGGGACTGAAGCTTTCTTT. It encodes CSVLSGTEAFF.

DNA for the CDR3: TGTGCCAGCATCGGACAAATAAACACTGAAGCTTTCTTT. It codes for CASIGQINTEAFF. The chain links TRBV4-2 to TRBJ1-1; D might be TRBD1 (5 bases). Trimming stripped 7 bases from V and 2 bases from J, with 11 bases between. Germline-derived CDR1 and CDR2 are LGHNA and YNFKEQ. The CDR3 runs 13 residues.